What follows are 19 T cell receptor beta chains derived from one specimen sequenced in a study of cytomegalovirus exposure and HLA in healthy donors. 13 Jbeta primers and 60 Vbeta primers were used for the PCR. Profiled with immunoSEQ multiplex PCR; TCRdb holds only in-frame clones, not every one. This sample has 210,000 or so clones, with just under 85% found just once. Sequencing was done on a sample of PBMCs. The receptor source for this set is a middle-aged woman in good health and CMV-seronegative.

V usage is TRBV9 and J usage is TRBJ2-2; no firm D call. The CDR3 contains 13 residues. The V and J ends lost 0 bases and 6 bases respectively, with 6 bases between them. In germline, CDR1 is SGDLS, CDR2 YYNGEE. CDR3 in DNA: TGTGCCAGCAGCGTAGTAGGAGCCGGGGAGCTGTTTTTT. As protein: CASSVVGAGELFF. The variable domain in full, with the rest retrieved from reference TRBV9 and TRBJ2-2, is DSGVTQTPKHLITATGQRVTLRCSPRSGDLSVYWYQQSLDQGLQFLIQYYNGEERAKGNILERFSAQQFPDLHSELNLSSLELGDSALYFCASSVVGAGELFFGEGSRLTVL.

The rearrangement joins TRBV7-2 to TRBJ2-1; TRBD2 is a possible D gene (5 bases). The CDR3 has 14 amino acids. Trimming stripped 3 bases from V and 7 bases from J, with 13 bases between. Germline V lookup: CDR1 SGHTA, CDR2 FQGNSA. This chain's CDR3 is CASSFDPRRNEQFF. CDR3 nucleotide sequence: TGTGCCAGCAGCTTCGACCCAAGGAGGAATGAGCAGTTCTTC.

This rearrangement joins TRBV9 to TRBJ2-1, with TRBD1 matching over 7 bases. Per the germline V gene, CDR1 is SGDLS and CDR2 is YYNGEE. V lost 0 bases to trimming and J lost 3 bases; unmatched junction nucleotides: 6. This CDR3 region has 16 residues. The CDR3 loop reads CASSVAGDRYYNEQFF. As DNA, the CDR3 is TGTGCCAGCAGCGTAGCAGGGGACAGATACTACAATGAGCAGTTCTTC.

The chain links TRBV7-9 to TRBJ2-3; 14 positions agree with TRBD2. The CDR3 is 18 amino acids. Trimming took 3 bases from V and 1 from J; bases not matched to a gene: 6. Germline V CDR1 and CDR2: SEHNR, FQNEAQ (reference sequence). The DNA for the CDR3 is TGTGCCAGCAGCTTGACTAGCGGGGGGGTGGTGGGCACAGATACGCAGTATTTT. Translated: CASSLTSGGVVGTDTQYF.

This sequence joins TRBV11-2 and TRBJ2-7; D ambiguous. V dropped 0 bases and J dropped 7 bases, with 13 bases sitting between them. The CDR3 length is 14 residues. The germline gives CDR1 SGHAT, CDR2 FQNNGV. In DNA, the CDR3 is TGTGCCAGCAGCTTAGATCTGTCAGGATGGGAGCAGTACTTC. Its protein product is CASSLDLSGWEQYF.

The chain employs TRBV7-3 and TRBJ1-1; tentative D call: TRBD1 (6 bases). V was cut by 5 bases and J by 1 base, with 11 bases left in between. Looked up from germline, CDR1 is SGHTA and CDR2 is FQGTGA. The CDR3 is 14 residues long. In DNA, the CDR3 is TGTGCCAGCAGCGAAGGGGGGGGGAACACTGAAGCTTTCTTT. Translation gives CASSEGGGNTEAFF. The whole variable domain, filled in from reference TRBV7-3 and TRBJ1-1, reads GAGVSQTPSNKVTEKGKYVELRCDPISGHTALYWYRQSLGQGPEFLIYFQGTGAADDSGLPNDRFFAVRPEGSVSTLKIQRTERGDSAVYLCASSEGGGNTEAFFGQGTRLTVV.

CDR3 in DNA: TGTGCCAGCAGCTTAAGCGGCAATGGGGCCAACGTCCTGACTTTC. Protein product: CASSLSGNGANVLTF. This chain connects TRBV9 to TRBJ2-6; D may be TRBD2 (5 bases). V was cut by 4 bases and J by 3 bases, with 11 bases left in between. Germline lookup yields CDR1 SGDLS and CDR2 YYNGEE. The CDR3 spans 15 residues.

V is TRBV7-2 and J is TRBJ2-2; D might be TRBD1 (6 bases). CDR3 length equals 16 residues. V was clipped by 5 bases and J by 7 bases, with 20 bases between them. Germline V CDR1 and CDR2: SGHTA, FQGNSA. The CDR3 here is CASSPPGQGTGGELFF. DNA for the CDR3: TGTGCCAGCAGCCCACCGGGGCAGGGGACGGGCGGGGAGCTGTTTTTT.

The V call is TRBV7-3, the J call TRBJ2-1; 11 nucleotides line up with TRBD2. This CDR3 has 17 amino acids. The germline V gene has CDR1 SGHTA and CDR2 FQGTGA. Trimming cost V 1 base and J 7 bases; bases outside gene matches: 9. The CDR3 DNA sequence: TGTGCCAGCAGCTTAAATTCCGGTAGCGGGGGGGGGAATGAGCAGTTCTTC. Translation: CASSLNSGSGGGNEQFF.

The chain employs TRBV30 and TRBJ2-3, with TRBD2 matching 11 bases. The CDR3 is 16 residues long. CDR1 is GTSNPN and CDR2 is SVGIG in the germline V gene (reference sequence). V lost 3 bases to trimming and J lost 2 bases; unmatched junction nucleotides: 7. The CDR3 DNA reads as TGTGCCTGGAGCGGAATAGCGGGGGGGTCCACAGATACGCAGTATTTT. This encodes CAWSGIAGGSTDTQYF.

The chain couples TRBV28 to TRBJ2-2; D is possibly TRBD1 (7 bases). The CDR3 has 15 residues. Trimming pared 5 bases from V and 0 bases from J, leaving 10 bases between. Germline V gene lookup returns CDR1 MDHEN and CDR2 SYDVKM. For the CDR3, the DNA is TGTGCCAGCAGTCAGGGGGGCTCGAACACCGGGGAGCTGTTTTTT. Protein sequence: CASSQGGSNTGELFF.

J is TRBJ2-1 and V is TRBV6-5; 9 positions match TRBD2. J was trimmed by 5 bases and V by 3 bases; bases with no gene match: 8. Germline V lookup: CDR1 MNHEY, CDR2 SVGAGI. The length of the CDR3 is 16 residues. The CDR3 reads CASSYWRGGLDNEQFF. The CDR3 DNA follows: TGTGCCAGCAGTTATTGGCGGGGGGGCTTGGACAATGAGCAGTTCTTC.

The chain joins TRBV30 to TRBJ1-3; D might be TRBD1 (5 bases). CDR1 and CDR2 (germline): GTSNPN, SVGIG (reference sequence). The CDR3 length is 14 residues. V was cut by 3 bases and J by 7 bases, with 16 bases left in between. DNA for the CDR3: TGTGCCTGGAGCGTCCAGTGGGGGGTCAACACCATATATTTT. It specifies CAWSVQWGVNTIYF.

This clone was counted a few times. V gene TRBV13 combines with J gene TRBJ1-4; 8 bases agree with TRBD1. The ends lost 5 bases at V and 8 bases at J; junction bases unmatched: 13. Germline lookup yields CDR1 PRHDT and CDR2 FYEKMQ (reference sequence). The CDR3 consists of 16 residues. CDR3 sequence reads: CASSRQGRRDKEKLFF. The CDR3 nucleotides read TGTGCCAGCAGCCGACAGGGGAGGAGGGATAAGGAAAAACTGTTTTTT.

The chain couples TRBV10-3 to TRBJ2-5, with D possibly matching TRBD2 (7 bases). V shed 2 bases and J shed 3 bases, with 10 bases lying between them. CDR3 length: 14 amino acids. In germline, CDR1 is ENHRY, CDR2 SYGVKD. CDR3 nucleotides: TGTGCCATCAGTGAGGCGGGGGCCGAAGAGACCCAGTACTTC. Its translation: CAISEAGAEETQYF.

A remark on this clone: At one of its ends the junction is not consistent with the germline gene, which may arise from a read error. This chain uses TRBV28 with TRBJ1-6; D remains unclear. Germline loops: CDR1 MDHEN, CDR2 SYDVKM. The CDR3 length is 13 residues. In DNA, the CDR3 is TGTACCAGCAGTGAGACACGGAATTCACCCCTCCACTTT. This sequence encodes CTSSETRNSPLHF.

The CDR3 here is CASTYDRMNSPLHF. CDR3 DNA: TGTGCCAGCACCTACGACAGGATGAATTCACCCCTCCACTTT. The chain combines TRBV6-1 with TRBJ1-6; D may be TRBD1 (6 bases). CDR1 is MNHNS, CDR2 SASEGT, per germline. The CDR3 totals 14 residues. V lost 7 bases and J 7 bases, leaving 14 bases between the germline ends.

This clone was seen only a few times. V and J are TRBV5-5 and TRBJ1-4; TRBD1 matches at 8 bases. J gave up 2 bases and V 3 bases, and 6 bases lay outside the gene matches. The CDR3 length is 16 residues. Germline-derived CDR1 and CDR2 are SGHKS and YYEKEE (reference sequence). The DNA of the CDR3 is TGTGCCAGCAGCTCCGGACAGGGATGGACTAATGAAAAACTGTTTTTT. It codes for CASSSGQGWTNEKLFF.

The rearrangement links TRBV30 to TRBJ2-2; D gene uncertain. Trimming removed 7 bases from V and 0 bases from J, with 9 bases in between. The CDR3 sequence is 13 residues long. CDR1 is GTSNPN and CDR2 is SVGIG in the germline V gene (reference sequence). CDR3 amino acids: CASHEANTGELFF. CDR3 coding DNA: TGTGCCTCCCACGAGGCGAACACCGGGGAGCTGTTTTTT.